One and the same sample provided the 29 T cell receptor beta chains below, sequenced in a study of control samples from healthy donors and cancer patients. TCRdb's copy holds only in-frame clones and misses some; the assay was immunoSEQ multiplex PCR. The sample includes 45,000 to 60,000 clones, 75% to 90% seen only once; the top ten take around 10%. Material: blood. These receptors were obtained from a man between 65 and 80 years old in good health.

The J gene is TRBJ2-5, the V gene TRBV30; D may match TRBD1 or TRBD2 (6 bases each). The germline V gene has CDR1 GTSNPN and CDR2 SVGIG (reference sequence). The CDR3 consists of 13 residues. V lost 3 bases and J 5 bases, leaving 13 bases between the germline ends. CDR3 sequence: CAWSPGAGETQYF. CDR3 in DNA: TGTGCCTGGAGCCCGGGGGCGGGTGAGACCCAGTACTTC.

This clone was picked up one time. The chain employs TRBV21-1 and TRBJ2-1; the table's D call TRBD1 went unverified against the DNA. TRBV21-1 is a documented pseudogene. This CDR3 contains 12 residues. The CDR3 DNA reads as TGTGCCAGCAGCAAACAGGAAAGTGGGCAGTTCTTC. Amino acids: CASSKQESGQFF.

This chain connects TRBV15 to TRBJ2-1, with TRBD2 matching over 7 bases. The germline gives CDR1 LNHNV, CDR2 YYDKDF (reference sequence). The CDR3 length is 15 residues. J lost 4 bases, V lost 4 bases, and 7 bases had no gene match. The CDR3 reads CATSKERGTYNEQFF. The CDR3 region has the DNA TGTGCCACCAGCAAGGAGCGGGGAACTTACAATGAGCAGTTCTTC.

The chain employs TRBV5-4 and TRBJ2-4; TRBD1 matches at 7 bases. The CDR3 totals 15 residues. Losses at the gene ends were 4 bases for V and 6 bases for J; bases not matched to a gene: 10. Germline V CDR1 and CDR2: SGHNT, YYREEE (reference sequence). The CDR3 sequence is CASSRDSNQGNIQYF. The CDR3 coding sequence is TGTGCCAGCAGCCGGGACAGCAACCAGGGAAACATTCAGTACTTC.

This chain connects TRBV3-1 (or the pseudogene TRBV3-2) to TRBJ1-1; D ambiguous. Trimming took 1 base from V and 0 from J, leaving 6 bases between them. Germline V gene sequence: CDR1 LGHDT, CDR2 YNNKEL (reference sequence). CDR3 length: 14 residues. Here the CDR3 reads CASSQVGLNTEAFF. CDR3 bases: TGTGCCAGCAGCCAAGTAGGGCTGAACACTGAAGCTTTCTTT.

This clone was seen only a few times. The CDR3 protein is CASSPNSLGQGTTGELFF. The CDR3 DNA sequence: TGTGCCAGCAGTCCAAATAGCCTTGGACAGGGGACCACCGGGGAGCTGTTTTTT. This chain links TRBV27 with TRBJ2-2; 9 bases agree with TRBD1. CDR3 size: 18 residues. V dropped 5 bases and J dropped 4; count of bases not matched to a gene: 14. Germline CDR1 and CDR2: MNHEY and SMNVEV (reference sequence).

The genes are TRBV19 and TRBJ2-7; 10 bases line up with TRBD1. Trimming cost V 4 bases and J 5 bases; bases outside gene matches: 11. Germline-derived CDR1 and CDR2 are LNHDA and SQIVND (reference sequence). This CDR3 comprises 16 residues. As DNA, the CDR3 is TGTGCCAGTAGTACGAAAGCGGGACAGGGGCTCAACGAGCAGTACTTC. Protein product: CASSTKAGQGLNEQYF.

This clone was seen a few times. J is TRBJ1-1 and V is TRBV28; no reliable D call. Per the germline V gene, CDR1 is MDHEN and CDR2 is SYDVKM. The V end lost 2 bases, the J end lost 0 bases, and 10 bases lay between the germline ends. This CDR3 has 15 residues. Here the CDR3 DNA reads TGTGCCAGCAGTTTACCCGACCCGGTGAACACTGAAGCTTTCTTT. Translating gives CASSLPDPVNTEAFF. Full variable domain (outside the CDR3, taken from reference TRBV28 and TRBJ1-1): DVKVTQSSRYLVKRTGEKVFLECVQDMDHENMFWYRQDPGLGLRLIYFSYDVKMKEKGDIPEGYSVSREKKERFSLILESASTNQTSMYLCASSLPDPVNTEAFFGQGTRLTVV.

The chain couples TRBV7-3 to TRBJ2-1; 7 bases map to TRBD2. This CDR3 is built from 15 residues. CDR1 and CDR2 (germline): SGHTA, FQGTGA. The ends lost 5 bases at V and 0 bases at J; junction bases unmatched: 4. CDR3 in DNA: TGTGCCAGCAGCCCGGGCGGGAGCTCCTACAATGAGCAGTTCTTC. It specifies CASSPGGSSYNEQFF.

V is TRBV3-1 (or the pseudogene TRBV3-2) and J is TRBJ1-2; no firm D call. The CDR3 runs to 12 residues. Germline CDR1 and CDR2: LGHDT and YNNKEL (reference sequence). Trimming removed 0 bases from V and 8 bases from J, with 7 bases in between. CDR3 residues: CASSQDYGGYTF. The CDR3 bases are TGTGCCAGCAGCCAAGATTACGGAGGCTACACCTTC.

This clone was detected once. The chain recombines TRBV2 with TRBJ2-4, with 11 bases that match TRBD2. The CDR3 sequence is 18 residues long. V shed 3 bases, J shed 1 base, and the junction held 8 bases outside the gene matches. Looked up from germline, CDR1 is SNHLY and CDR2 is FYNNEI. CDR3 residues: CASSDGLAGVRAKNIQYF. In nucleotides, the CDR3 is TGTGCCAGCAGTGATGGACTAGCGGGCGTTCGGGCCAAAAACATTCAGTACTTC.

The chain is built from TRBV7-8 and TRBJ1-2, with D possibly TRBD1 on 6 matching bases. Trimming took 3 bases from V and 4 from J, leaving 18 bases between them. The CDR3 has 16 residues. From germline, CDR1 is SGHVS and CDR2 FQNEAQ. The CDR3 sequence is CASSFLTGADVYGYTF. CDR3 coding DNA: TGTGCCAGCAGCTTCCTAACGGGGGCAGACGTCTATGGCTACACCTTC.

V gene TRBV10-1 combines with J gene TRBJ1-3; D call uncertain. This CDR3 region has 17 residues. Trimming left V 0 bases short and J 0 bases short, with 12 bases between. The germline CDR1 and CDR2 sequences are WNHNN and SYGVQD (reference sequence). DNA of the CDR3: TGCGCCAGCAGTGAGTCGGAAGGCACCTTCTCTGGAAACACCATATATTTT. It codes for CASSESEGTFSGNTIYF.

The chain joins TRBV4-1 to TRBJ2-7, with 13 bases lining up with TRBD2. Per the germline V gene, CDR1 is MGHRA and CDR2 is YSYEKL. The J segment lost 8 bases and the V segment lost 4 bases, leaving 8 bases of the junction unmatched. The CDR3 sequence is 15 residues long. CDR3 sequence reads: CASSLGTSGTLKQYF. In DNA, the CDR3 is TGCGCCAGCAGCCTGGGGACTAGCGGGACCTTGAAGCAGTACTTC.

The gene calls are TRBV30 and TRBJ1-5, with D possibly matching TRBD1 (6 bases). Per the germline V gene, CDR1 is GTSNPN and CDR2 is SVGIG (reference sequence). The CDR3 runs to 15 residues. Trimming shortened V by 3 bases and J by 3 bases, and 15 bases separated the two germline ends. The CDR3 DNA sequence: TGTGCCTGGAGCGCATCGGGGGGCCACAATCAGCCCCAGCATTTT. Protein product: CAWSASGGHNQPQHF. The full variable domain, completed using reference TRBV30 and TRBJ1-5, is SQTIHQWPATLVQPVGSPLSLECTVEGTSNPNLYWYRQAAGRGLQLLFYSVGIGQISSEVPQNLSASRPQDRQFILSSKKLLLSDSGFYLCAWSASGGHNQPQHFGDGTRLSIL.

This chain connects TRBV5-6 to TRBJ2-1, with TRBD1 matching 7 bases. CDR3 length: 15 residues. Looked up from germline, CDR1 is SGHDT and CDR2 is YYEEEE. Losses at the gene ends were 2 bases for V and 9 bases for J; bases not matched to a gene: 11. CDR3 in DNA: TGTGCCAGCAGCTTCCGGGACAGCCCCCTGGGTGAGCAGTTCTTC. Residues: CASSFRDSPLGEQFF.

The CDR3 here is CASSEGSGTEAFF. In DNA form, the CDR3 reads TGCGCCAGCAGCGAGGGTTCGGGCACTGAAGCTTTCTTT. The rearrangement links TRBV4-1 to TRBJ1-1; D is unresolved. V was cut by 5 bases and J by 4 bases, with 11 bases left in between. CDR1 and CDR2 (germline): MGHRA, YSYEKL. The CDR3 extends over 13 amino acids.

This clone has more than one count but fewer than ten. The CDR3 sequence is CASFPWTATNYGYTF. The CDR3 region has the DNA TGTGCCAGCTTTCCTTGGACAGCCACTAACTATGGCTACACCTTC. The V call is TRBV28, the J call TRBJ1-2; tentative D call: TRBD1 (6 bases). CDR3 length equals 15 residues. Trimming shortened V by 8 bases and J by 0 bases, and 16 bases separated the two germline ends. The germline gives CDR1 MDHEN, CDR2 SYDVKM.

The chain combines TRBV13 with TRBJ2-2; TRBD1 aligns across 7 bases. This CDR3 has 15 amino acids. The V segment lost 3 bases and the J segment 3 bases; nucleotides outside the gene matches: 4. CDR1 is PRHDT, CDR2 FYEKMQ, per germline (reference sequence). The CDR3 here is CASSLNRGDTGELFF. CDR3 nucleotides: TGTGCCAGCAGCTTGAACAGGGGTGACACCGGGGAGCTGTTTTTT.

The rearrangement links TRBV28 to TRBJ1-2; possibly TRBD1 for D (5 bases). The V end lost 5 bases, the J end lost 7 bases, and 17 bases lay between the germline ends. The germline V gene has CDR1 MDHEN and CDR2 SYDVKM. The CDR3 consists of 14 residues. DNA of the CDR3: TGTGCCAGCAGTGAACCCGGGACGTCACTTGGCTACACCTTC. It specifies CASSEPGTSLGYTF.

The CDR3 DNA is TGTGCCAGCAGCTTAGTGGCGGGGGTCCACGAGCAGTACTTC. It is translated as CASSLVAGVHEQYF. This chain uses TRBV11-3 with TRBJ2-7; TRBD2 aligns across 7 bases. The germline gives CDR1 SGHNT, CDR2 YENEEA. The CDR3 has 14 residues. Losses at the gene ends were 1 base for V and 5 bases for J; bases not matched to a gene: 5.

This rearrangement joins TRBV29-1 to TRBJ1-1, with D hard to call. This CDR3 region has 11 residues. V dropped 5 bases and J dropped 1 base, with 5 bases sitting between them. Germline V gives CDR1 SQVTM, CDR2 ANQGSEA. The CDR3 spells CSVTRNTEAFF. The CDR3 region has the DNA TGCAGCGTTACAAGGAACACTGAAGCTTTCTTT.

The chain is built from TRBV5-1 and TRBJ1-1; D not certain. Germline values: CDR1 SGHRS, CDR2 YFSETQ. The CDR3 totals 17 residues. V gave up 5 bases and J gave up 1 base, with 21 bases separating them. DNA for the CDR3: TGCGCCAGCAGAAGGTACCGGGCCAACTATCAGAACACTGAAGCTTTCTTT. Amino acid sequence: CASRRYRANYQNTEAFF. Full variable domain (remainder filled in from reference TRBV5-1 and TRBJ1-1): KAGVTQTPRYLIKTRGQQVTLSCSPISGHRSVSWYQQTPGQGLQFLFEYFSETQRNKGNFPGRFSGRQFSNSRSEMNVSTLELGDSALYLCASRRYRANYQNTEAFFGQGTRLTVV.

This clone was seen only once. The V gene is TRBV18, the J gene TRBJ2-1; maybe TRBD2 (6 bases). In germline, CDR1 is KGHSH, CDR2 LQKENI. This CDR3 is built from 15 residues. V lost 2 bases and J lost 0, with 8 bases in between. This CDR3 is CASSPAGSSYNEQFF. CDR3 nucleotide sequence: TGTGCCAGCTCACCAGCGGGAAGCTCCTACAATGAGCAGTTCTTC.

CDR3: CASSLAGEPQFF. The CDR3 region has the DNA TGTGCCAGCAGTTTAGCAGGGGAGCCCCAGTTCTTC. This chain uses TRBV12-3 or TRBV12-4 with TRBJ2-1; perhaps D is TRBD1 or TRBD2 (5 bases each). The CDR3 extends over 12 amino acids. V lost 0 bases, J lost 13 bases, and 10 bases lay in between.

V gene TRBV7-9 combines with J gene TRBJ1-2; 9 bases agree with TRBD1. This CDR3 is built from 15 residues. Germline V gene sequence: CDR1 SEHNR, CDR2 FQNEAQ (reference sequence). Trimming at V came to 3 bases and at J to 2 bases, leaving 4 bases not matched to a gene. The CDR3 loop is CASSFMTGGNYGYTF. CDR3 nucleotide sequence: TGTGCCAGCAGCTTTATGACAGGGGGGAACTATGGCTACACCTTC.

The chain recombines TRBV27 with TRBJ2-7, with D unclear. Trimming left V 2 bases short and J 3 bases short, with 8 bases between. This CDR3 comprises 13 residues. Germline V gene data show CDR1 as MNHEY and CDR2 as SMNVEV (reference sequence). The CDR3 region is CASSLGRFYEQYF. CDR3 DNA: TGTGCCAGCAGTTTAGGCAGGTTCTACGAGCAGTACTTC.

This clone showed up just once. The chain recombines TRBV9 with TRBJ1-2, with a weak D call TRBD1 (5 bases). CDR1 is SGDLS, CDR2 YYNGEE, per germline. There are 14 residues in the CDR3. Deletions cut 4 bases from V and 5 bases from J, with 15 bases between. The CDR3 spells CASSPRGEGYGYTF. CDR3 DNA: TGTGCCAGCAGCCCCCGGGGGGAGGGATATGGCTACACCTTC.

This sequence joins TRBV3-1 (or the pseudogene TRBV3-2) and TRBJ1-5; D remains ambiguous. V was pared by 5 bases and J by 6 bases, with 14 bases between. The germline V gene encodes CDR1 LGHDT and CDR2 YNNKEL (reference sequence). The length of the CDR3 is 14 residues. The CDR3, as DNA: TGTGCCAGCAGCTTCTTAATGGGCGGTCAGCCCCAGCATTTT. Amino acids: CASSFLMGGQPQHF.